This T cell receptor beta chain came from a study of blood T cell repertoires in COVID-19. Study overall: The cDNA or gDNA used as material had been derived from T cells, B-cell-depleted T cells, or PBMCs.

The CDR3 has 11 residues. V was shortened by 10 bases and J by 7 bases, with 13 bases between the two germline ends. Germline V gene lookup returns CDR1 ENHRY and CDR2 SYGVKD. Patients in Seattle were enrolled during active infection, then followed longitudinally. Original processing notes: From reference gene primer amplification, estimates of nucleated cell counts were derived. Repertoires were generated with immunoSEQ multiplex PCR, while TCRdb's copy carries only in-frame clones and drops some. The V and J calls and clone size are taken from that table; D and trimming were inferred from the DNA. The sample includes about 350,000 clones, 89% of them seen just once.

The clonotype originates from a woman aged 55 to 70 with COVID-19, enrolled during active disease. The chain is built from TRBV10-3 and TRBJ1-2, with D unresolved. The specimen sequenced was peripheral blood. The CDR3 loop is CATSGESGYTF. CDR3 sequence (DNA): TGTGCCACCAGCGGGGAGAGTGGCTACACCTTC.